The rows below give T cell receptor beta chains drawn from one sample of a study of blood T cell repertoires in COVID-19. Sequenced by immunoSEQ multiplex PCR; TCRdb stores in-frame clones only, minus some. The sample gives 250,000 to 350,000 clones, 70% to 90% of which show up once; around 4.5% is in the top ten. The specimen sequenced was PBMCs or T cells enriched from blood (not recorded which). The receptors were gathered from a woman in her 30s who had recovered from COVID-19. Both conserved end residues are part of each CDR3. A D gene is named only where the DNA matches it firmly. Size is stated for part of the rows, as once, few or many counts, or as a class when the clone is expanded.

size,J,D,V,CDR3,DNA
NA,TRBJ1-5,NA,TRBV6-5,CASSYESGFQPQHF,TGTGCCAGCAGTTACGAGTCAGGGTTTCAGCCCCAGCATTTT
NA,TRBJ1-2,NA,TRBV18,CASSPSLDYGYTF,TGTGCCAGCTCACCTAGCCTTGACTATGGCTACACCTTC
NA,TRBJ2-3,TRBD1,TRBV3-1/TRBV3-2,CASSQGSGQGASDTQYF,TGTGCCAGCAGCCAAGGTTCGGGACAGGGGGCATCGGATACGCAGTATTTT
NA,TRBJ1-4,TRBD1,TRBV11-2,CASSLGDRDPYNEKLFF,TGTGCCAGCAGCTTAGGGGACAGGGACCCGTATAATGAAAAACTGTTTTTT
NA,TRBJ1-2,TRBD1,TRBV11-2,CASSRGQGEWTNYGYTF,TGTGCCAGCAGCAGGGGACAGGGAGAGTGGACTAACTATGGCTACACCTTC
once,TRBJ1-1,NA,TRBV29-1,CSVVVSPGMNTEAFF,TGCAGCGTTGTTGTCTCTCCAGGAATGAACACTGAAGCTTTCTTT
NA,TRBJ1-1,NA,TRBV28,CASTWGPEAFF,TGTGCCAGCACCTGGGGCCCTGAAGCTTTCTTT
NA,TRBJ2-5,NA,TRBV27,CASSPIWATAFIKETQYF,TGTGCCAGCAGTCCTATTTGGGCGACGGCCTTTATTAAAGAGACCCAGTACTTC
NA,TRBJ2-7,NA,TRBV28,CASSFMSRNAPEDYEQYF,TGTGCCAGCAGTTTTATGAGCCGCAATGCTCCCGAAGACTACGAGCAGTACTTC
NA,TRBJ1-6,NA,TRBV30,CAWRGAGSNSPLHF,TGTGCCTGGAGGGGCGCCGGCTCAAATTCACCCCTCCACTTT
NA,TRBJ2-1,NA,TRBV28,CASSTTWTATYNEQFF,TGTGCCAGCAGCACCACCTGGACAGCCACCTACAATGAGCAGTTCTTC
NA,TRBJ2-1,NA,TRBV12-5,CASALRGNEQFF,TGTGCTAGTGCCCTCCGCGGGAATGAGCAGTTCTTC
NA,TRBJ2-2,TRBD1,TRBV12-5,CASGIDRGGAGELFF,TGTGCTAGTGGAATAGACAGGGGGGGTGCCGGGGAGCTGTTTTTT
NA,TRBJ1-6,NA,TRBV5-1,CASSLARAGDPSLHF,TGCGCCAGCAGCTTGGCCAGGGCAGGGGACCCTTCCCTCCACTTT
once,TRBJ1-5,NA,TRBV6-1,CASSEFEGEEEPQHF,TGTGCCAGCAGTGAATTTGAAGGGGAGGAGGAGCCCCAGCATTTT
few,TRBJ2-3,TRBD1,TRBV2,CASSDMGQSTDTQYF,TGTGCCAGCAGTGATATGGGACAGAGCACAGATACGCAGTATTTT
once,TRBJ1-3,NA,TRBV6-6,CATSEGDSGNTIYF,TGTGCCACCTCCGAAGGGGACTCTGGAAACACCATATATTTT
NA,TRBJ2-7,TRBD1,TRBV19,CASSIRGGGLRSSYEQYF,TGTGCCAGTAGTATCAGAGGGGGCGGCCTTAGGAGCTCCTACGAGCAGTACTTC
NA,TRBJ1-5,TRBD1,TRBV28,CASSDTGTGTYYSNQPQHF,TGTGCCAGCAGCGACACCGGGACAGGGACTTATTATAGCAATCAGCCCCAGCATTTT
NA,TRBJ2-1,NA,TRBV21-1,CASSKEAGTSFIEQFF,TGTGCCAGCAGCAAAGAGGCCGGGACTAGTTTTATTGAGCAGTTCTTC
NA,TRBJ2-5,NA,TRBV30,CAWDTGAKETQYF,TGTGCCTGGGATACAGGAGCGAAGGAGACCCAGTACTTC
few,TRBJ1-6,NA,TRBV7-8,CASGSNQGPPLHF,TGTGCCAGCGGGTCGAACCAGGGGCCACCCCTCCACTTT
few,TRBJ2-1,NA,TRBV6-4,CASSSGPSYNEQFF,TGTGCCAGCAGCTCAGGGCCGTCCTACAATGAGCAGTTCTTC